This TCR beta chain was captured by sequencing in a study of blood T cell repertoires in COVID-19. Across the study: Donors in the United States, Italy and Spain gave samples during acute or convalescent COVID-19. T cells, B-cell-depleted T cells, or PBMCs supplied cDNA or gDNA.

Per the authors' pipeline: Reference gene primers were amplified, and this amplification served to estimate nucleated cell counts. Repertoires were generated with immunoSEQ multiplex PCR, while TCRdb's copy carries only in-frame clones and drops some. The V and J calls and the clone size are those of that table, but D and trimming were determined from the DNA. The sample lists around 100,000 clones; about 83% were seen once. The sample comprised peripheral blood. The sequence came from a human donor in a cohort sampled during active COVID-19.

CDR3 protein: CASSEGRVQPQHF. The CDR3 coding sequence is TGTGCCAGCAGTGAGGGCAGGGTTCAGCCCCAGCATTTT. V and J are TRBV2 and TRBJ1-5; a weak D match, TRBD1 (5 bases). V was trimmed by 3 bases and J by 6 bases, leaving 9 bases between them. The germline gives CDR1 SNHLY, CDR2 FYNNEI. This CDR3 region has 13 residues.